This T cell receptor (beta chain) was sequenced for a study of cytomegalovirus exposure and HLA in healthy donors. Study summary: One earlier analysis, a look at 150 million to 200 million T cells, found some 100 million unique TCR beta sequences. About 83 million unique TCRs from HLA-typed donors made up an early data release. Regarding the study as a whole: Later work found most CMV-associated TCR beta chains apparently HLA-restricted. Accounts indicate the classifier identified cytomegalovirus status with strong specificity and sensitivity.

V shed 0 bases and J 11 bases; nucleotides not matched to a gene: 5. Germline loops: CDR1 SGHNT, CDR2 YYREEE (reference sequence). The CDR3 is 13 amino acids. Primers: 60 Vbeta forward and 13 Jbeta reverse. Assay used: immunoSEQ multiplex PCR; TCRdb lists only in-frame clones, some missing. The sample shows approximately 150,000 clones, roughly 75% of them seen only once. This clone was picked up one time. Its target is not known. This sequence joins TRBV5-4 and TRBJ2-5, with TRBD1 matching 9 bases. The material sequenced was PBMCs. This sequence was found in a female donor in good health and CMV-seronegative. The CDR3 sequence: CASSLVGTGKQYF. The CDR3, as DNA: TGTGCCAGCAGCTTGGTCGGGACAGGGAAGCAGTACTTC.